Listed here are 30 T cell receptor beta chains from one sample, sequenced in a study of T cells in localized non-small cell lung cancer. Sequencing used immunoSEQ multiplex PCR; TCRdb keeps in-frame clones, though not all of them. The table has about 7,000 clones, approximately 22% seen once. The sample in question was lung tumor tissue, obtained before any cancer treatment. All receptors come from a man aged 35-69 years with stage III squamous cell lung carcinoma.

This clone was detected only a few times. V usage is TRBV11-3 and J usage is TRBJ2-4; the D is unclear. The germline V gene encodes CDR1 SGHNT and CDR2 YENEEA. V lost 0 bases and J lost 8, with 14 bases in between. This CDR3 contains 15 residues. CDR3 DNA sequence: TGTGCCAGCAGCTTAGAACTCCTTTCTGCACACATTCAGTACTTC. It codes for CASSLELLSAHIQYF.

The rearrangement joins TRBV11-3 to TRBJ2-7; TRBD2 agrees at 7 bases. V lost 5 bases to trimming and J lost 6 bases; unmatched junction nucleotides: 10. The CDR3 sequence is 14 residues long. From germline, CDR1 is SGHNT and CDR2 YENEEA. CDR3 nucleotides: TGTGCCAGCAGCACTACGACTAGCTCCCTCGAGCAGTACTTC. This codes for CASSTTTSSLEQYF.

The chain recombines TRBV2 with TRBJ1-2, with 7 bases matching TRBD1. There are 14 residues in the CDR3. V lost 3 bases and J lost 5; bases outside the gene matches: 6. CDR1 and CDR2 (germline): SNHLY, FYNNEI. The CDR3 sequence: CASSETGLGYGYTF. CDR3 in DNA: TGTGCCAGCAGTGAGACAGGGCTAGGGTATGGCTACACCTTC. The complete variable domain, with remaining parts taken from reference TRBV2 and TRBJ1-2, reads EPEVTQTPSHQVTQMGQEVILRCVPISNHLYFYWYRQILGQKVEFLVSFYNNEISEKSEIFDDQFSVERPDGSNFTLKIRSTKLEDSAMYFCASSETGLGYGYTFGSGTRLTVV.

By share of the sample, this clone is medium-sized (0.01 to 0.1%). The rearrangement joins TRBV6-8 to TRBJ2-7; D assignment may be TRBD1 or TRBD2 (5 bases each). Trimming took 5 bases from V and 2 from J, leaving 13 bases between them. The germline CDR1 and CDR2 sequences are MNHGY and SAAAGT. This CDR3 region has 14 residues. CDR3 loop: CASSGLRGTYEQYF. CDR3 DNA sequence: TGTGCCAGCAGTGGGTTGAGGGGAACCTACGAGCAGTACTTC.

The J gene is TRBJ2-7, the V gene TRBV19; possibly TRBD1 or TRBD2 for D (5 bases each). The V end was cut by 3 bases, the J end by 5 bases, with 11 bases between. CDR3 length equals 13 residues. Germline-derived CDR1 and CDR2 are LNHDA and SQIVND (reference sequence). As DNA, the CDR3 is TGTGCCAGTAGTATCGGGGCCGGGAACGAGCAGTACTTC. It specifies CASSIGAGNEQYF.

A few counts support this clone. The CDR3 loop reads CASSDPGPIYEQYF. CDR3 bases: TGTGCCAGCAGTGATCCGGGACCAATCTACGAGCAGTACTTC. The chain combines TRBV6-8 with TRBJ2-7; D might be TRBD1 or TRBD2, each matching 5 bases. The CDR3 is made up of 14 amino acids. The V and J ends lost 5 bases and 3 bases respectively, with 14 bases between them. Looked up from germline, CDR1 is MNHGY and CDR2 is SAAAGT.

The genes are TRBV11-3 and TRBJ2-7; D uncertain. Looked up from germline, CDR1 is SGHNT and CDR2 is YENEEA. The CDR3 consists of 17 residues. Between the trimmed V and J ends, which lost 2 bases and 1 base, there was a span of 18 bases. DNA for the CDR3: TGTGCCAGCAGCTTACTTTTACGGTCCACTAAATCCTACGAGCAGTACTTC. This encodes CASSLLLRSTKSYEQYF. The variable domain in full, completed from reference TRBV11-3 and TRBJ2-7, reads EAGVVQSPRYKIIEKKQPVAFWCNPISGHNTLYWYLQNLGQGPELLIRYENEEAVDDSQLPKDRFSAERLKGVDSTLKIQPAELGDSAVYLCASSLLLRSTKSYEQYFGPGTRLTVT.

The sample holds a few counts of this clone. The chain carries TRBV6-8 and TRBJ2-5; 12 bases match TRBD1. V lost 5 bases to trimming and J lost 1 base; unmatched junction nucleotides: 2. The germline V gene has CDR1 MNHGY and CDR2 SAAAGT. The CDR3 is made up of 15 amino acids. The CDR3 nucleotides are TGTGCCAGCAGTGGGGGACAGGGGGCCCAAGAGACCCAGTACTTC. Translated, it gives CASSGGQGAQETQYF.

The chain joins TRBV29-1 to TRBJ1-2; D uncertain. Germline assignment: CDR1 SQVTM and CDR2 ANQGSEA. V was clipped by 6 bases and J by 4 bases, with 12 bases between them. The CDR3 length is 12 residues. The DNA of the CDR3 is TGCAGCGTGACCAGCTATATCTATGGCTACACCTTC. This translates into CSVTSYIYGYTF.

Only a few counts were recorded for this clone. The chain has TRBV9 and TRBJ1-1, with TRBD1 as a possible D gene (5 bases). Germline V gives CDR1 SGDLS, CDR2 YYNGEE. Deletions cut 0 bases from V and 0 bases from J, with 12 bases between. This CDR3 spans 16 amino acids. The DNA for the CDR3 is TGTGCCAGCAGCGTAGCGGCAGGGCTCATGAACACTGAAGCTTTCTTT. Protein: CASSVAAGLMNTEAFF.

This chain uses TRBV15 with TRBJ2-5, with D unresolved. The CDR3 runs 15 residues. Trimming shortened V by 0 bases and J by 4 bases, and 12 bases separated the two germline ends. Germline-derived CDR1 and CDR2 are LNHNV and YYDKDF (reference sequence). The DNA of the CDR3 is TGTGCCACCAGCAGAGATGCGGTAGCTGGAGAGACCCAGTACTTC. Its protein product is CATSRDAVAGETQYF.

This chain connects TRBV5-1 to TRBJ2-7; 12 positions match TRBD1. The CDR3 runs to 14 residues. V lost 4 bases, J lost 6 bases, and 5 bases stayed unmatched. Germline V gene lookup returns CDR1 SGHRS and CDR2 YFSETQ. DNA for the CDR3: TGCGCCAGCAGCGAGGGACAGGGGGCGAGCGAGCAGTACTTC. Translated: CASSEGQGASEQYF.

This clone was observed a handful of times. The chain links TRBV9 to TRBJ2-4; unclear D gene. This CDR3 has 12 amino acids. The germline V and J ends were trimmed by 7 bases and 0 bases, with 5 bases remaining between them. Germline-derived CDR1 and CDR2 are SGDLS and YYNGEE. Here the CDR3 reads CASRLAKNIQYF. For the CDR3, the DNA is TGTGCCAGCCGTTTAGCCAAAAACATTCAGTACTTC.

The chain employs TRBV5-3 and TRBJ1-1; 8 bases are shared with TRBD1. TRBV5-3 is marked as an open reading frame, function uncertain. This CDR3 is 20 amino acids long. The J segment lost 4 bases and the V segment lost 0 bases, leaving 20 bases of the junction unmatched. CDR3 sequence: CARSLDAPDRESRSGTEAFF. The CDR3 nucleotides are TGTGCCAGAAGCTTGGATGCCCCGGACAGGGAATCTCGTAGTGGCACTGAAGCTTTCTTT.

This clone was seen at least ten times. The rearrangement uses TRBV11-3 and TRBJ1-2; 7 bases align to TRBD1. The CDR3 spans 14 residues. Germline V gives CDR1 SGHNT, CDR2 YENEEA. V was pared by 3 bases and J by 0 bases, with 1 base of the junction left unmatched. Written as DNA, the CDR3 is TGTGCCAGCAGCTTGGGGACAGCTAACTATGGCTACACCTTC. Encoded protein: CASSLGTANYGYTF.

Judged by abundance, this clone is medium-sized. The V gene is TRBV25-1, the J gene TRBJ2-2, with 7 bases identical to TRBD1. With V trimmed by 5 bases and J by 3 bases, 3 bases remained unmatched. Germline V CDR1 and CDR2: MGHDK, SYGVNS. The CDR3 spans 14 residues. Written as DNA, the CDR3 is TGTGCCAGCAGTCCTGGGACAGACACCGGGGAGCTGTTTTTT. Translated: CASSPGTDTGELFF.

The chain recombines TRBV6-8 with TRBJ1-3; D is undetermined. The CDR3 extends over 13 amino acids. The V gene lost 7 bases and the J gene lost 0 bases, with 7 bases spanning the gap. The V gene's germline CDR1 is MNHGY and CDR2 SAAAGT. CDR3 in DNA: TGTGCCAGCACGATGACCTCTGGAAACACCATATATTTT. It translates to CASTMTSGNTIYF.

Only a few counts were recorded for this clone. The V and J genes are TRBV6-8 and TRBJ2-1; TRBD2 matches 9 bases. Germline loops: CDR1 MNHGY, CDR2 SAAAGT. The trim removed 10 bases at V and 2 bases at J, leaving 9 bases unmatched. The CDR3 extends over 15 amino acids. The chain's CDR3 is CAITDSGGPYNEQFF. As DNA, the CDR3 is TGTGCCATCACCGATAGCGGGGGTCCCTACAATGAGCAGTTCTTC.

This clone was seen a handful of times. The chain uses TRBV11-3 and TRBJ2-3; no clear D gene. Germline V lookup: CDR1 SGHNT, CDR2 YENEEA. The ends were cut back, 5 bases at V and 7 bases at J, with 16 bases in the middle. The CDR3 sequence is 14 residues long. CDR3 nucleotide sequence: TGTGCCAGCAGCCGCTTACAGTCTGGATATACGCAGTATTTT. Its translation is CASSRLQSGYTQYF.

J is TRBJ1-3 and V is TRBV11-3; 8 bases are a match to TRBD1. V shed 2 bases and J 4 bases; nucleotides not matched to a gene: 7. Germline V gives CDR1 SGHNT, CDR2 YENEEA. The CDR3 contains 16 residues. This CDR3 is CASSLRDRGNGNTIYF. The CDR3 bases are TGTGCCAGCAGCTTAAGAGACAGGGGCAACGGAAACACCATATATTTT.

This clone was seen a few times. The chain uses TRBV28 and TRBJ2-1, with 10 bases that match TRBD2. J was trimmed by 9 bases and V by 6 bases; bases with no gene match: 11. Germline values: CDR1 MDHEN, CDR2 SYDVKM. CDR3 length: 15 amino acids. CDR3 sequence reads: CASSSFERGGGEQFF. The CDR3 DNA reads TGTGCCAGCAGCTCCTTCGAGCGGGGGGGTGGTGAGCAGTTCTTC. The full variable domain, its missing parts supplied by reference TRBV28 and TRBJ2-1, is DVKVTQSSRYLVKRTGEKVFLECVQDMDHENMFWYRQDPGLGLRLIYFSYDVKMKEKGDIPEGYSVSREKKERFSLILESASTNQTSMYLCASSSFERGGGEQFFGPGTRLTVL.

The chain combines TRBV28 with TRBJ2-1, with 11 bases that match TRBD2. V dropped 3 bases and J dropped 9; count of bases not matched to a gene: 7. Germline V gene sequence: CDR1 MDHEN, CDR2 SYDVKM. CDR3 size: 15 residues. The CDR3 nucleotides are TGTGCCAGCAGTTTCCTTACTAGCGGGAGCCTTGAGCAGTTCTTC. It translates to CASSFLTSGSLEQFF.

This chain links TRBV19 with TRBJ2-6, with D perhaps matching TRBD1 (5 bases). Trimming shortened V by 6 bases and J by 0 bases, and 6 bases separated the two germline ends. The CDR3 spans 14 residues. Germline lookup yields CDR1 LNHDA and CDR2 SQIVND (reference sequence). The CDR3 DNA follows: TGTGCCAGTAGGGACAACTCTGGGGCCAACGTCCTGACTTTC. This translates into CASRDNSGANVLTF.

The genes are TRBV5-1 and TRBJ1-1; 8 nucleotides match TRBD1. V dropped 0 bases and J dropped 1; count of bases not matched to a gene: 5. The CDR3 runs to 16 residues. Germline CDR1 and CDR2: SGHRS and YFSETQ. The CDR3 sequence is CASSLGQGAANTEAFF. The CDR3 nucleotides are TGCGCCAGCAGCTTGGGGCAGGGGGCAGCGAACACTGAAGCTTTCTTT.

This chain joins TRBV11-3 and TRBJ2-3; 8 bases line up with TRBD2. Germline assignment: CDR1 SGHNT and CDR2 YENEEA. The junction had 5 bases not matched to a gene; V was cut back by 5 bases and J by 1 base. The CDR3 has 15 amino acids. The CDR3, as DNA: TGTGCCAGCAGCCAGACTAGCGTAGGCACAGATACGCAGTATTTT. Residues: CASSQTSVGTDTQYF. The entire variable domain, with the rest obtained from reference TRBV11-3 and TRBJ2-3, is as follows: EAGVVQSPRYKIIEKKQPVAFWCNPISGHNTLYWYLQNLGQGPELLIRYENEEAVDDSQLPKDRFSAERLKGVDSTLKIQPAELGDSAVYLCASSQTSVGTDTQYFGPGTRLTVL.

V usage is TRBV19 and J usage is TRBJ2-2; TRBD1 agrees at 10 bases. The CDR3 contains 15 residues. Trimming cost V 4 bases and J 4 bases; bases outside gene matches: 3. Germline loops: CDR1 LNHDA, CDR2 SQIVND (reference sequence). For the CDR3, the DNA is TGTGCCAGTAGTACAGGGACAGGGGCCACCGGGGAGCTGTTTTTT. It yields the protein CASSTGTGATGELFF.

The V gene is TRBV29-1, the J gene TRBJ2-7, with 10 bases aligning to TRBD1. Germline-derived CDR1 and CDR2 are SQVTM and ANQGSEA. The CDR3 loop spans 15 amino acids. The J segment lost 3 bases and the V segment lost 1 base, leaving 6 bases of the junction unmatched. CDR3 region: CSVEGGTGASYEQYF. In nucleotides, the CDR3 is TGCAGCGTTGAAGGGGGGACAGGGGCTAGCTACGAGCAGTACTTC.

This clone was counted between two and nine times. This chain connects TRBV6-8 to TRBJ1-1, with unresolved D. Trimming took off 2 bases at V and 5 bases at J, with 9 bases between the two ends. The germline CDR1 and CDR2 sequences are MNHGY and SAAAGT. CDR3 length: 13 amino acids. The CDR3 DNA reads TGTGCCAGCAGTTACGGGGTGCAGACTGAAGCTTTCTTT. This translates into CASSYGVQTEAFF.

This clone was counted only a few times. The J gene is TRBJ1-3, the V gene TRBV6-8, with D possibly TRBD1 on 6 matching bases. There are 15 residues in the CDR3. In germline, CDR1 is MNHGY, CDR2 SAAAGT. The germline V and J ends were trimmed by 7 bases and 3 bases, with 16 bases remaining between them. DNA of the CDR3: TGTGCCAGCACTGAATGGGGGGCCGGTGGAAACACCATATATTTT. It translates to CASTEWGAGGNTIYF.

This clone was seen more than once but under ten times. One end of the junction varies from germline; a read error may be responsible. CDR3 in DNA: TGTGCCATCAGTGAAGTCAGGGAGAATTCACCCCTCCACTTT. Translation gives CAISEVRENSPLHF. The rearrangement links TRBV6-1 to TRBJ1-6, with TRBD1 as a possible D gene (5 bases). CDR3 length: 14 amino acids. Germline-derived CDR1 and CDR2 are MNHNS and SASEGT.